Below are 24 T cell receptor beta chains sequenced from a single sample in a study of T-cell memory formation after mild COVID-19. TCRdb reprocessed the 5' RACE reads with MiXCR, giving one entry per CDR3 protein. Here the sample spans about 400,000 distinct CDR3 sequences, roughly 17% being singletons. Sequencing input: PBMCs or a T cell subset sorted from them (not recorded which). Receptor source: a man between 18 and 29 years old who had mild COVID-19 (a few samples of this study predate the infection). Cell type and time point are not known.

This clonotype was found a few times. CDR3 protein: CASSQDQTAFYEQYF. As DNA, the CDR3 is TGCGCCAGCAGCCAAGATCAAACCGCATTCTACGAGCAGTACTTC. V and J are TRBV4-3 and TRBJ2-7; D not resolved. V was trimmed by 0 bases and J by 3 bases, leaving 12 bases between them. CDR1 is LGHNA, CDR2 YSLEER, per germline. The CDR3 covers 15 residues.

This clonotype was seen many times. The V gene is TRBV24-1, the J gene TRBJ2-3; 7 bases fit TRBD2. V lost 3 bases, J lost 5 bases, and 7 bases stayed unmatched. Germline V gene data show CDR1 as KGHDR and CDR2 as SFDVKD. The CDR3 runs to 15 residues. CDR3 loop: CATSDPRGYGDTQYF. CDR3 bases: TGTGCCACCAGTGATCCGCGGGGGTACGGAGATACGCAGTATTTT.

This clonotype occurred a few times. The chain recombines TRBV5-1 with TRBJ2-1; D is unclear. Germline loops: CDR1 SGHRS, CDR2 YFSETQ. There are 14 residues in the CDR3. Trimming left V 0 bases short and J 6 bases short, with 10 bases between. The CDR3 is CASSLASAFNEQFF. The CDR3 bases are TGCGCCAGCAGCTTGGCATCAGCTTTCAATGAGCAGTTCTTC.

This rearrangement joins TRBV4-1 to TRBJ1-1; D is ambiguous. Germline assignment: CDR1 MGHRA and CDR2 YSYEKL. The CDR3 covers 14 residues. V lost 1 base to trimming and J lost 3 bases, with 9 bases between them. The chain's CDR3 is CASSQAGSHTEAFF. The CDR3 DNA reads TGCGCCAGCAGCCAAGCCGGCAGTCACACTGAAGCTTTCTTT.

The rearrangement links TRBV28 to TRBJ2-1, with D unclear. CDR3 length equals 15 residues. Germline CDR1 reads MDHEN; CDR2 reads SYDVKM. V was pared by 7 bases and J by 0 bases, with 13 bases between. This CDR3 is CASTPAGSSYNEQFF. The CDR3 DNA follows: TGTGCCAGCACCCCCGCAGGAAGCTCCTACAATGAGCAGTTCTTC.

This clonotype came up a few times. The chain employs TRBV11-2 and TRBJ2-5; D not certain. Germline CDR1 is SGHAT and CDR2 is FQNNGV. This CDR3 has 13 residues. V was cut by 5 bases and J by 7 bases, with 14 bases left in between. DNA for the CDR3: TGTGCCAGCAGCCCCCGTCCATCGCCGACCCAGTACTTC. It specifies CASSPRPSPTQYF. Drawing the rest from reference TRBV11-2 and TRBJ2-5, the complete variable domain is EAGVAQSPRYKIIEKRQSVAFWCNPISGHATLYWYQQILGQGPKLLIQFQNNGVVDDSQLPKDRFSAERLKGVDSTLKIQPAKLEDSAVYLCASSPRPSPTQYFGPGTRLLVL.

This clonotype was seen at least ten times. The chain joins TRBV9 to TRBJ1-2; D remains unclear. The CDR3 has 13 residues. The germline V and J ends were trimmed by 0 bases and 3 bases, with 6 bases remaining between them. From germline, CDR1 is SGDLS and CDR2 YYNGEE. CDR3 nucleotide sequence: TGTGCCAGCAGCGTAGACAGTGACTATGGCTACACCTTC. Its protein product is CASSVDSDYGYTF.

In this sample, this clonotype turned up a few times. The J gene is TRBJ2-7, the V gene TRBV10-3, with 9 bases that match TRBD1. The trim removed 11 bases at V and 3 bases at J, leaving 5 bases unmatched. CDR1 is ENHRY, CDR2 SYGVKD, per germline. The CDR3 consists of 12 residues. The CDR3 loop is CAGGDRVYEQYF. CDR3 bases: TGTGCCGGCGGGGACAGGGTCTACGAGCAGTACTTC.

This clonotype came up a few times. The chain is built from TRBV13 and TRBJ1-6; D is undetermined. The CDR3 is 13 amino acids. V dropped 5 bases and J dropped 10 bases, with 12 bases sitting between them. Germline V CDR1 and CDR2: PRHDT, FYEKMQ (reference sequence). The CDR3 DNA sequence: TGTGCCAGCAGCCGGGTCCTGGGGTCACCCCTCCACTTT. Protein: CASSRVLGSPLHF.

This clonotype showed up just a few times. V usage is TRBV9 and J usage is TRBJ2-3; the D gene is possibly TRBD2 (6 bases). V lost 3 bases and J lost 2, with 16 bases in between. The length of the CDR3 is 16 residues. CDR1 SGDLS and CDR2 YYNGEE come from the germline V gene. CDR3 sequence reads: CASSEYSGTSTDTQYF. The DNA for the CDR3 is TGTGCCAGCAGCGAGTATTCCGGGACTTCCACAGATACGCAGTATTTT.

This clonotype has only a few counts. In DNA, the CDR3 is TGTGCCAGCAGAGTTAGCGGGGGAAATCAAGAGACCCAGTACTTC. This gives the protein CASRVSGGNQETQYF. V gene TRBV12-3 or TRBV12-4 combines with J gene TRBJ2-5; 9 positions agree with TRBD2. There are 15 residues in the CDR3. V dropped 6 bases and J dropped 2; count of bases not matched to a gene: 7.

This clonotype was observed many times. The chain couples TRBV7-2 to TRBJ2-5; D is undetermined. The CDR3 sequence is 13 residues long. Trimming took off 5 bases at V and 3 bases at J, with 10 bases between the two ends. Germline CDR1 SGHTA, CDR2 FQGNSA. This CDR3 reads CASSRSAEETQYF. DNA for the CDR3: TGTGCCAGCAGCCGCTCAGCCGAAGAGACCCAGTACTTC.

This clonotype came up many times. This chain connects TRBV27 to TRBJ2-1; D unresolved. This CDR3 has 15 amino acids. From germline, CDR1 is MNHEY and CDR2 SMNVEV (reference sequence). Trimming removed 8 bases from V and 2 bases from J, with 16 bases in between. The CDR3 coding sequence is TGTGCCAGCCTTGTTTGGCCAAATACCTACAATGAGCAGTTCTTC. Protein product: CASLVWPNTYNEQFF.

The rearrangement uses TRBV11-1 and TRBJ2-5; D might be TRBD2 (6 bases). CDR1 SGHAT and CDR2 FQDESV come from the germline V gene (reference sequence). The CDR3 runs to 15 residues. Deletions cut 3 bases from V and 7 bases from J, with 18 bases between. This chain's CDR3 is CASSFYAGRTGTQYF. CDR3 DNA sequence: TGTGCCAGCAGCTTTTACGCGGGGCGAACGGGGACCCAGTACTTC.

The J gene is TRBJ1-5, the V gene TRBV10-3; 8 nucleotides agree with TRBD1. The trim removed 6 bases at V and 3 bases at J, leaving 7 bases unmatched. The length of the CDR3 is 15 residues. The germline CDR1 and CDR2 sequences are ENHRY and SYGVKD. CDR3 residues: CAISFKQGVNQPQHF. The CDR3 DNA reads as TGTGCCATCAGCTTTAAACAGGGGGTCAATCAGCCCCAGCATTTT.

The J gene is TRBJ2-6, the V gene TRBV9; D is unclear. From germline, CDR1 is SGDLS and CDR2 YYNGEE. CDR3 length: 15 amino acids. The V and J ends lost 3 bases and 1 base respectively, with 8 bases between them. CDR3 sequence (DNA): TGTGCCAGCAGCGCCCACTGGTCTGGGGCCAACGTCCTGACTTTC. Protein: CASSAHWSGANVLTF.

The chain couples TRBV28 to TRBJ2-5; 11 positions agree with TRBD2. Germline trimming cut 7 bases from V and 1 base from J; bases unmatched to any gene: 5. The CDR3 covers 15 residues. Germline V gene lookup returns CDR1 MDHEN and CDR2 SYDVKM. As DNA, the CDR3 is TGTGCCAGCATGGTAGCGGGGGGGCTCCAAGAGACCCAGTACTTC. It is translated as CASMVAGGLQETQYF.

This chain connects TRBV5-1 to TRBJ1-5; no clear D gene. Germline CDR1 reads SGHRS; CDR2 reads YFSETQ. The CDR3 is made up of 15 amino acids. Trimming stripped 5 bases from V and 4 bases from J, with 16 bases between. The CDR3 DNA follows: TGCGCCAGCAGTTGGGAGGGCGTGGGGAATCAGCCCCAGCATTTT. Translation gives CASSWEGVGNQPQHF.

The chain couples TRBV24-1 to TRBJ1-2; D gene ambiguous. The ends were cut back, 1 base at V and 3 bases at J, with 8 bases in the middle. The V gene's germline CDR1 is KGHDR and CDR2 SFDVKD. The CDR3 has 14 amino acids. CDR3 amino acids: CATSDFTMDYGYTF. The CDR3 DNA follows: TGTGCCACCAGTGATTTCACGATGGACTATGGCTACACCTTC.

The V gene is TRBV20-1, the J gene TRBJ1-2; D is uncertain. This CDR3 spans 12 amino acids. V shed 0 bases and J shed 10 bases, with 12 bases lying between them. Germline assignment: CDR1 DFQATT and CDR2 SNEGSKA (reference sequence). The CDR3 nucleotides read TGCAGTGCTAGAGAAAATCTGCGGCACTACACCTTC. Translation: CSARENLRHYTF.

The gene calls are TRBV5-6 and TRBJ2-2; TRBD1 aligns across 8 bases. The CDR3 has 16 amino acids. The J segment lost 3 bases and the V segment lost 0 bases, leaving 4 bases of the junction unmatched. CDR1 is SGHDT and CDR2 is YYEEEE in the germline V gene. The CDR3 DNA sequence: TGTGCCAGCAGCTTGGACAGGGGGACCTACACCGGGGAGCTGTTTTTT. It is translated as CASSLDRGTYTGELFF.

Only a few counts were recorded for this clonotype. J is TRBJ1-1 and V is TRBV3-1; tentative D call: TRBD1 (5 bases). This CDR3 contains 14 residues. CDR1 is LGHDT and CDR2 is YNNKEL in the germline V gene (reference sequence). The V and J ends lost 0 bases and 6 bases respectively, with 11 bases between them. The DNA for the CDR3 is TGTGCCAGCAGCCAAGATGCAGGGATCCCTGAAGCTTTCTTT. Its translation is CASSQDAGIPEAFF.

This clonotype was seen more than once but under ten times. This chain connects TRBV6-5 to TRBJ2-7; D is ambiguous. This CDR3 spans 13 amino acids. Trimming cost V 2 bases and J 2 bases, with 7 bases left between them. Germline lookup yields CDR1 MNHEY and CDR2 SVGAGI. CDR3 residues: CASSYSTAYEQYF. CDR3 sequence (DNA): TGTGCCAGCAGTTACAGCACTGCCTACGAGCAGTACTTC.

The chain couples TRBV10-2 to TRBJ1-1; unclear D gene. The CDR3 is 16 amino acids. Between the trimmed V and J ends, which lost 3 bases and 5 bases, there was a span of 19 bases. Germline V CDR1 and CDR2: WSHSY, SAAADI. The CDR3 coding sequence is TGCGCCAGCAGTGATTACGTGACCCCCCGGGGAACTGAAGCTTTCTTT. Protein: CASSDYVTPRGTEAFF.